These 9 T cell receptor beta chains share one sample of origin, sequenced in a study of T cell responses to AZD1222 COVID-19 vaccine. Data came from immunoSEQ multiplex PCR; TCRdb stores just in-frame clones and leaves some out. The profile shows 82,000 or so clones, approximately 90% of them singletons. Sequencing used peripheral blood, obtained on day 0 of AZD1222 vaccination. All receptors come from an adult in good health.

V is TRBV9 and J is TRBJ2-5; possible D gene TRBD2, 6 bases. The germline V gene encodes CDR1 SGDLS and CDR2 YYNGEE. V dropped 6 bases and J dropped 1 base, with 19 bases sitting between them. The length of the CDR3 is 16 residues. The CDR3 DNA reads as TGTGCCAGCACCCCCCGTCTAAACGGGGGCCAAGAGACCCAGTACTTC. Protein: CASTPRLNGGQETQYF.

The rearrangement links TRBV11-2 to TRBJ1-2; 9 bases are a match to TRBD1. V lost 5 bases and J lost 10; bases outside the gene matches: 5. Germline V gives CDR1 SGHAT, CDR2 FQNNGV. The CDR3 totals 12 residues. The CDR3 region is CASSPGTGYYTF. CDR3 DNA: TGTGCCAGCAGCCCAGGGACAGGGTACTACACCTTC.

V is TRBV28 and J is TRBJ1-1, with 7 bases lining up with TRBD1. Germline V gene lookup returns CDR1 MDHEN and CDR2 SYDVKM. This CDR3 region has 12 residues. V shed 1 base and J 11 bases; nucleotides not matched to a gene: 4. CDR3 sequence reads: CASSLSGGMAFF. CDR3 bases: TGTGCCAGCAGTTTATCAGGGGGAATGGCTTTCTTT.

The gene calls are TRBV30 and TRBJ1-5, with 7 bases fitting TRBD1. This CDR3 has 14 amino acids. Germline-derived CDR1 and CDR2 are GTSNPN and SVGIG (reference sequence). Trimming at V came to 3 bases and at J to 7 bases, leaving 9 bases not matched to a gene. CDR3 DNA: TGTGCCTGGAGAAGGGCGGGGGACAGCCAGCCCCAGCATTTT. It translates to CAWRRAGDSQPQHF.

The chain joins TRBV4-2 to TRBJ1-4; D is uncertain. V was shortened by 1 base and J by 7 bases, with 4 bases between the two germline ends. The CDR3 spans 12 residues. Germline V CDR1 and CDR2: LGHNA, YNFKEQ. CDR3 in DNA: TGTGCCAGCAGCCAAGCGGGTGAAAAACTGTTTTTT. It is translated as CASSQAGEKLFF.

V is TRBV7-3 and J is TRBJ2-1; the D gene is possibly TRBD2 (7 bases). V was cut by 3 bases and J by 8 bases, with 11 bases left in between. Per germline, CDR1 SGHTA and CDR2 FQGTGA. The CDR3 extends over 13 amino acids. The CDR3 nucleotides are TGTGCCAGCAGCTTCGGGGGGCGGGATGAGCAGTTCTTC. Its translation is CASSFGGRDEQFF.

V is TRBV5-5 and J is TRBJ2-3, with 8 positions matching TRBD2. The germline gives CDR1 SGHKS, CDR2 YYEKEE (reference sequence). V dropped 6 bases and J dropped 4; count of bases not matched to a gene: 13. This CDR3 comprises 16 residues. CDR3 protein: CASTFRPAGDSDTQYF. CDR3 coding DNA: TGTGCCAGCACCTTCCGGCCAGCGGGGGATTCAGATACGCAGTATTTT.

The chain links TRBV6-6 to TRBJ1-5; TRBD1 aligns across 7 bases. Per the germline V gene, CDR1 is MNHNY and CDR2 is SVGAGI (reference sequence). The CDR3 spans 15 residues. V lost 1 base, J lost 6 bases, and 6 bases stayed unmatched. The CDR3 DNA reads as TGTGCCAGCAGTTACTTAGAGGGACAGAGTCAGCCCCAGCATTTT. Protein: CASSYLEGQSQPQHF.

V is TRBV19 and J is TRBJ2-3; 8 bases map to TRBD1. V shed 1 base and J 0 bases; nucleotides not matched to a gene: 0. This CDR3 is built from 15 residues. The V gene's germline CDR1 is LNHDA and CDR2 SQIVND (reference sequence). The CDR3 is CASSIGTGSTDTQYF. DNA for the CDR3: TGTGCCAGTAGTATAGGGACAGGGAGCACAGATACGCAGTATTTT.